This T cell receptor (beta chain) was retrieved from a study of a mutant IDH1 vaccine in newly diagnosed glioma. Overall study: Radiotherapy, temozolomide, or both had been given previously, and both were given to most. Study-wide results and caveats: Pseudoprogression looked unconnected to shifts in top peripheral T cell clonotypes. Among patients, roughly 93% showed immune responses induced by the vaccine.

Time point here: baseline, week 1 (first vaccination visit). Treatment: pre-vaccination baseline after standard-of-care therapy. Clones were sequenced by immunoSEQ multiplex PCR, and TCRdb holds only the in-frame ones, with some missing. Of about 67,000 clones listed, around four fifths are singletons. Germline CDR1 SGHRS, CDR2 YFSETQ. The CDR3 extends over 17 amino acids. Trimming took 0 bases from V and 0 from J; bases not matched to a gene: 6. Of note for this clone: Its antigen remains unknown.

The source was peripheral blood mononuclear cells (PBMCs), collected from a glioma patient treated with radiotherapy, temozolomide or both. The chain links TRBV5-1 to TRBJ2-3; 8 bases map to TRBD2. The clonotype originates from a woman aged 18-29 years with glioma. Some clones in this sample may be carry-over from other donors' samples. The CDR3 loop is CASSLGSGTRSTDTQYF. The DNA for the CDR3 is TGCGCCAGCAGCTTGGGATCGGGGACTAGGAGCACAGATACGCAGTATTTT. Combining the CDR3 with reference TRBV5-1 and TRBJ2-3 gives the whole variable domain KAGVTQTPRYLIKTRGQQVTLSCSPISGHRSVSWYQQTPGQGLQFLFEYFSETQRNKGNFPGRFSGRQFSNSRSEMNVSTLELGDSALYLCASSLGSGTRSTDTQYFGPGTRLTVL.